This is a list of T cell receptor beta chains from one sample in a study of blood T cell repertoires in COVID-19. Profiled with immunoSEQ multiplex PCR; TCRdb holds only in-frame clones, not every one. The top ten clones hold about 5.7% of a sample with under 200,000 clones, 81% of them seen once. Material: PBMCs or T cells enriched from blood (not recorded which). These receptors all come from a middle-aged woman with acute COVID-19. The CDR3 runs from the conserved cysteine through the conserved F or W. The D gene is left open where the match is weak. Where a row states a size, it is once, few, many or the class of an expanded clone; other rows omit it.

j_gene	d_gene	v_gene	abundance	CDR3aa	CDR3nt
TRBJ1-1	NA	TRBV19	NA	CASSIMEGEAFF	TGTGCCAGTAGTATAATGGAGGGGGAAGCTTTCTTT
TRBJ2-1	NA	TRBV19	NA	CASSILRLGDYNEQFF	TGTGCCAGTAGTATCTTAAGACTAGGAGACTACAATGAGCAGTTCTTC
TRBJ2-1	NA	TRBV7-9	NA	CASSFSGFQRHNEQFF	TGTGCCAGCAGCTTTTCAGGGTTCCAGCGCCACAATGAGCAGTTCTTC
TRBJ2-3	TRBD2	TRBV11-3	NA	CASSLGFREGTDTQYF	TGTGCCAGCAGCTTAGGGTTTCGGGAGGGCACAGATACGCAGTATTTT
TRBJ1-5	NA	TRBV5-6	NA	CASSFGPFFNQPQHF	TGTGCCAGCAGCTTTGGGCCTTTCTTCAATCAGCCCCAGCATTTT
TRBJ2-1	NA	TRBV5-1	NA	CASSLAQPGDEQFF	TGCGCCAGCAGCTTAGCACAGCCAGGGGATGAGCAGTTCTTC
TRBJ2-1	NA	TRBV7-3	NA	CASSFGWSGQGEQFF	TGTGCCAGCAGCTTTGGGTGGTCAGGTCAAGGCGAGCAGTTCTTC
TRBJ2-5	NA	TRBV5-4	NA	CASSLDGGTGGETQYF	TGTGCCAGCAGCTTGGATGGCGGGACCGGGGGAGAGACCCAGTACTTC
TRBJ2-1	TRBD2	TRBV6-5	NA	CDPQVTSGKINEQFF	TGTGACCCGCAGGTGACTAGCGGGAAGATCAATGAGCAGTTCTTC
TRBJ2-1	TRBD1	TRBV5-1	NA	CASSSGQGYNNEQFF	TGCGCCAGCAGCTCCGGACAGGGTTATAACAATGAGCAGTTCTTC
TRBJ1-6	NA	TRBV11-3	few	CASSLETGLSFNSPLHF	TGTGCCAGCAGCTTAGAAACGGGACTGTCCTTCAATTCACCCCTCCACTTT
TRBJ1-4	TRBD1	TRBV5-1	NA	CASSRGTGVNEKLFF	TGCGCCAGCAGCCGCGGGACAGGGGTGAATGAAAAACTGTTTTTT
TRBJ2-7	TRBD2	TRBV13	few	CASSAGLAGGPGRGEQYF	TGTGCCAGCAGCGCCGGACTAGCGGGAGGGCCGGGTCGAGGCGAGCAGTACTTC
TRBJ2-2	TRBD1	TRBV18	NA	CASSPVETGGGTGELFF	TGTGCCAGCTCACCGGTTGAAACAGGGGGAGGCACCGGGGAGCTGTTTTTT
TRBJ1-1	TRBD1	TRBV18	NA	CASSPGQMNTEAFF	TGTGCCAGCTCACCGGGACAGATGAACACTGAAGCTTTCTTT
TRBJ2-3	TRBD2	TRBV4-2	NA	CASRQSGSGTTDTQYF	TGTGCCAGCAGGCAGAGCGGAAGCGGGACCACAGATACGCAGTATTTT
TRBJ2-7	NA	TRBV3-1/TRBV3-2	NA	CASSQNRDGRGEQYF	TGTGCCAGCAGCCAGAACAGGGATGGGCGAGGCGAGCAGTACTTC
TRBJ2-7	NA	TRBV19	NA	CASSPPDRAYEQYF	TGTGCCAGTAGTCCCCCGGACAGAGCCTACGAGCAGTACTTC
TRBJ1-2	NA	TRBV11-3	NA	CASSLLAGGDGYTF	TGTGCCAGCAGCTTGTTGGCGGGGGGCGATGGCTACACCTTC
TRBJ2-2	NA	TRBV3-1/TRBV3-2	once	CASSLRDLRTGELFF	TGTGCCAGCAGCCTGCGGGACTTACGGACCGGGGAGCTGTTTTTT
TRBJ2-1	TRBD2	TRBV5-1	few	CASNQPSGNNEQFF	TGCGCCAGCAATCAGCCTAGCGGGAACAATGAGCAGTTCTTC
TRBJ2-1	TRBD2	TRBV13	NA	CASSLVPLAGGGMNEQFF	TGTGCCAGCAGCTTAGTCCCGTTAGCGGGGGGTGGGATGAATGAGCAGTTCTTC
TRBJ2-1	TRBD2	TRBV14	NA	CASSQGGRGGLGNEQFF	TGTGCCAGCAGCCAAGGAGGCCGGGGGGGTCTAGGCAATGAGCAGTTCTTC
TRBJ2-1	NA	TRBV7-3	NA	CASSLESGAGYNEQFF	TGTGCCAGCAGCTTAGAAAGTGGGGCGGGGTACAATGAGCAGTTCTTC
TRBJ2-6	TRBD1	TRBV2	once	CASRSGQGRSGANVLTF	TGTGCCAGCAGATCGGGACAGGGGCGCTCTGGGGCCAACGTCCTGACTTTC
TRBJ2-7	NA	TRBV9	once	CASSVGQAYSYEQYF	TGTGCCAGCAGCGTAGGGCAGGCTTACTCCTACGAGCAGTACTTC
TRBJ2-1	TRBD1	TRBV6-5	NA	CASSRQGPYNEQFF	TGTGCCAGCAGTAGACAGGGGCCCTACAATGAGCAGTTCTTC
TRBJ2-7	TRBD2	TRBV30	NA	CAWSLAAYEQYF	TGTGCCTGGAGTCTAGCGGCCTACGAGCAGTACTTC
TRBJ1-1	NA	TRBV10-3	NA	CAISLGMGVTEAFF	TGTGCCATCAGCCTTGGGATGGGAGTCACTGAAGCTTTCTTT
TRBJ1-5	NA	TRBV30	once	CAWSLGGAVSNQPQHF	TGTGCCTGGTCCCTGGGGGGGGCTGTCAGCAATCAGCCCCAGCATTTT
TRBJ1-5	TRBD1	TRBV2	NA	CASSEPRGLRNQPQHF	TGTGCCAGCAGTGAGCCGAGGGGGCTTCGGAATCAGCCCCAGCATTTT
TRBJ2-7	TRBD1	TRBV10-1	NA	CASSELPGQANEQYF	TGCGCCAGCAGTGAGCTCCCGGGACAGGCTAACGAGCAGTACTTC
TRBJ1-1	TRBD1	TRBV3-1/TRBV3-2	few	CASSPHRGTRAFF	TGTGCCAGCAGCCCTCACAGGGGAACAAGAGCTTTCTTT
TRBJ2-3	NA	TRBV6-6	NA	CASSGGRTPSDTQYF	TGTGCCAGCAGTGGGGGCCGAACCCCCTCAGATACGCAGTATTTT
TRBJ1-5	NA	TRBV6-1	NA	CASSEYMGGDQPQHF	TGTGCCAGCAGTGAGTATATGGGGGGTGATCAGCCCCAGCATTTT
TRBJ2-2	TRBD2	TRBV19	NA	CASGGLAGGEKTGELFF	TGTGCCAGTGGGGGACTAGCGGGAGGGGAAAAAACCGGGGAGCTGTTTTTT
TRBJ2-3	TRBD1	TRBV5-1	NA	CASSGGRTGRGTDTQYF	TGCGCCAGCAGCGGGGGACGGACAGGGCGGGGCACAGATACGCAGTATTTT
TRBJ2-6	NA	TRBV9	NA	CASSARDRPSGANVLTF	TGTGCCAGCAGCGCGCGGGACAGACCCTCTGGGGCCAACGTCCTGACTTTC
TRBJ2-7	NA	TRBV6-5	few	CASSPTRRVYEQYF	TGTGCCAGCAGCCCGACTAGAAGGGTGTACGAGCAGTACTTC
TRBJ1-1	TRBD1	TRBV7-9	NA	CASSLQGVNTEAFF	TGTGCCAGCAGCTTGCAGGGGGTGAACACTGAAGCTTTCTTT
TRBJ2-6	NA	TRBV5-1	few	CASSTSSSGANVLTF	TGCGCCAGCAGTACATCTTCCTCTGGGGCCAACGTCCTGACTTTC
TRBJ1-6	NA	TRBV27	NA	CASSLIGGGNSPLHF	TGTGCCAGCAGTCTCATAGGGGGGGGTAATTCACCCCTCCACTTT
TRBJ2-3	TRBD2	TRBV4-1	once	CASSQESGSAQYF	TGCGCCAGCAGCCAAGAGAGCGGGAGCGCGCAGTATTTT
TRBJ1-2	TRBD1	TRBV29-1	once	CSVRTGANYGYTF	TGCAGCGTCAGGACAGGGGCTAACTATGGCTACACCTTC
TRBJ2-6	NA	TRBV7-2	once	CASSLAGAGGSGANVLTF	TGTGCCAGCAGCTTAGCGGGGGCGGGCGGCTCTGGGGCCAACGTCCTGACTTTC
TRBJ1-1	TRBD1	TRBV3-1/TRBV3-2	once	CASSHHGTGKNTEAFF	TGTGCCAGCAGCCATCATGGGACAGGAAAAAACACTGAAGCTTTCTTT
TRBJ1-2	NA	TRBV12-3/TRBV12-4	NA	CASTQVGTDGYTF	TGTGCCAGCACCCAGGTCGGTACCGATGGCTACACCTTC
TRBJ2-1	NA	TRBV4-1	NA	CASSLKFPPRGGDEQFF	TGCGCCAGCAGCCTTAAGTTCCCACCAAGGGGAGGCGATGAGCAGTTCTTC
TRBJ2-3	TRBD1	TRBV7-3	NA	CASSLRQGNTDTQYF	TGTGCCAGCAGCCTCAGACAGGGTAACACAGATACGCAGTATTTT
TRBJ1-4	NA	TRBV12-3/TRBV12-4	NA	CASSSGIGEKLFF	TGTGCCAGCAGTTCGGGAATCGGTGAAAAACTGTTTTTT
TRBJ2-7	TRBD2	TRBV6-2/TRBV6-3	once	CASSARLAGVRHGEQYF	TGTGCCAGCAGCGCCCGACTAGCGGGAGTAAGGCATGGCGAGCAGTACTTC
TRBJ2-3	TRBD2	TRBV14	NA	CASSQRETRADTQYF	TGTGCCAGCAGCCAGCGGGAGACTCGGGCAGATACGCAGTATTTT
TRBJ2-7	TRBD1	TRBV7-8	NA	CASSEGTDPYEQYF	TGTGCCAGCAGCGAGGGGACAGATCCCTACGAGCAGTACTTC
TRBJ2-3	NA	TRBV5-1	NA	CASSLWGQSTDTQYF	TGCGCCAGCAGCTTGTGGGGGCAGAGCACAGATACGCAGTATTTT
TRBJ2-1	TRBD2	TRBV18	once	CASSPSAAGGSYNEQFF	TGTGCCAGCTCACCATCCGCAGCGGGAGGGTCCTACAATGAGCAGTTCTTC
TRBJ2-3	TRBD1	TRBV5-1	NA	CASSQGTVPTTDTQYF	TGCGCCAGCAGCCAAGGGACAGTTCCTACCACAGATACGCAGTATTTT
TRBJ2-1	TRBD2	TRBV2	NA	CASRRLAGGYEQFF	TGTGCCAGCAGGCGACTAGCGGGTGGGTATGAGCAGTTCTTC